This T cell receptor beta chain is drawn from a study of beta chain features in type 1 diabetes. Whole-study results and caveats: Patients and controls would be equally affected if PCR favored shorter templates. Among patients with Type 1 diabetes, TCRB CDR3s were moderately but significantly shorter in every one of the four CD4+ subsets.

Central memory, naive, regulatory and stem cell-like memory CD4+ cells were sorted by CD45RO/CCR7/CD25/CD127/CD95/CD27. The CDR3 has 12 amino acids. Deletions cut 3 bases from V and 4 bases from J, with 6 bases between. Germline V gene data show CDR1 as MDHEN and CDR2 as SYDVKM. Since all of the isolated RNA was reverse transcribed, expressed TCRB transcripts were what got sequenced. Measured with immunoSEQ multiplex PCR; TCRdb has only the in-frame clones, and not every one. Here the sample spans about 180,000 clones, 13% being singletons. Points on this clone: What it binds is unknown.

The sequenced sample consisted of central memory CD4+ T cells from blood. The receptor was derived from a woman between 18 and 30 years old in good health. The chain recombines TRBV28 with TRBJ1-2; D is unresolved. The CDR3 nucleotides read TGTGCCAGCAGTTTGGAGCCCTATGGCTACACCTTC. Its translation: CASSLEPYGYTF.